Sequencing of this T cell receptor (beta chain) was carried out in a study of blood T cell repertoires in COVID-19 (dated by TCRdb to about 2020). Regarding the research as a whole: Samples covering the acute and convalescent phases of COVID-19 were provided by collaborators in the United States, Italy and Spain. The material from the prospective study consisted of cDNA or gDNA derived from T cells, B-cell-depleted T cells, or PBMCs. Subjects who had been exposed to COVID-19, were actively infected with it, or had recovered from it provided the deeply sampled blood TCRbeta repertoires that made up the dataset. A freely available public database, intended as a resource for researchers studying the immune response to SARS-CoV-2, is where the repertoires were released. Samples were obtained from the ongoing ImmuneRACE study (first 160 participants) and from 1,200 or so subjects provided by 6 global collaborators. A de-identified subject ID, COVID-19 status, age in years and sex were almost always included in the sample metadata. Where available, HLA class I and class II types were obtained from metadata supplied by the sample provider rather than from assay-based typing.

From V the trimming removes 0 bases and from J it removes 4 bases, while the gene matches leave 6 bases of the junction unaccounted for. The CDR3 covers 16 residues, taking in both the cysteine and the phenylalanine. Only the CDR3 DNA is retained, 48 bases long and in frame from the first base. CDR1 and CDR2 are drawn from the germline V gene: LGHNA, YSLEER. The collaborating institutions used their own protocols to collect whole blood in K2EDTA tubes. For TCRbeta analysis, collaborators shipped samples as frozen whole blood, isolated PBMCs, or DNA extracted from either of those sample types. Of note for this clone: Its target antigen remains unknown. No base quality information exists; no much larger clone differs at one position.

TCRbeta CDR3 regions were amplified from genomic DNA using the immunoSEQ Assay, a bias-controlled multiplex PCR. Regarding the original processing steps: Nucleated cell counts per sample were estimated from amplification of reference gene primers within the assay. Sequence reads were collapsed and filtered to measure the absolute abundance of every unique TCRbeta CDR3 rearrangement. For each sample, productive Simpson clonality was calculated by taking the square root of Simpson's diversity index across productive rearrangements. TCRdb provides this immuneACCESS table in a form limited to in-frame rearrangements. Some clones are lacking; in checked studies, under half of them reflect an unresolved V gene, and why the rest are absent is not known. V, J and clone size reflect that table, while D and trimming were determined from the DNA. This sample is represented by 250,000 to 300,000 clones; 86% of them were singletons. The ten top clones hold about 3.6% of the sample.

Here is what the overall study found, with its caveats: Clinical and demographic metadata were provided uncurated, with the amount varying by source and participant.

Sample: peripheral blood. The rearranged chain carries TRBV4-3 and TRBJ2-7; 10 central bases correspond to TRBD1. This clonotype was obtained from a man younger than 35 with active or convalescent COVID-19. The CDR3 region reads CASSQDRTGGMYEQYF. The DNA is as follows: TGCGCCAGCAGCCAAGATCGGACAGGGGGTATGTACGAGCAGTACTTC.